This T cell receptor beta chain emerged from a study of beta chain features in type 1 diabetes. Expressed TCRB transcripts were sequenced because the isolated RNA had all been reverse transcribed beforehand. TCRdb's table, derived via immunoSEQ multiplex PCR, lists solely in-frame clones and lacks some. The sample has about 340,000 clones; 6.5% to 10% are singletons. At least ten counts were recorded for this clone. The antigen is undetermined. Findings and caveats of the study: Type 1 diabetes patients showed fewer insertions and more deletions at VDJ junctions.

V lost 2 bases, J lost 1 base, and 20 bases lay in between. The germline gives CDR1 SEHNR, CDR2 FQNEAQ (reference sequence). The CDR3 loop spans 18 amino acids. This sequence joins TRBV7-9 and TRBJ2-5; D possibly uses TRBD1 or TRBD2 (5 bases each). Sequencing was done on a sample of central memory CD4+ T cells from blood. The clonotype comes from a woman aged 18-29 years in good health. Written as DNA, the CDR3 is TGTGCCAGCAGCTTATATTGGGTCGTGGGGGAAACCCAAGAGACCCAGTACTTC. This encodes CASSLYWVVGETQETQYF.